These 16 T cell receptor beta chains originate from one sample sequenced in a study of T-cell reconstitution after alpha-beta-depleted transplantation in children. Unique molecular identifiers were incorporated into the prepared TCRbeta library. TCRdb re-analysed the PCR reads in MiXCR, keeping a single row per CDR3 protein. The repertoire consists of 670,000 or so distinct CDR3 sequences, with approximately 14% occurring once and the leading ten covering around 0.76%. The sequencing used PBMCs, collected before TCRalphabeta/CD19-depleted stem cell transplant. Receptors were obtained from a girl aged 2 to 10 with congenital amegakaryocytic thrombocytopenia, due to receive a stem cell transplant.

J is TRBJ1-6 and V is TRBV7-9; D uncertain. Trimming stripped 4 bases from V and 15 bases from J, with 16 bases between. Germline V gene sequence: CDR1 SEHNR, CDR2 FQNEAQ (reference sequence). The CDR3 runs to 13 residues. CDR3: CASSSPESVNLHF. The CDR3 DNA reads TGTGCCAGCAGCTCACCAGAGTCCGTTAACCTCCACTTT.

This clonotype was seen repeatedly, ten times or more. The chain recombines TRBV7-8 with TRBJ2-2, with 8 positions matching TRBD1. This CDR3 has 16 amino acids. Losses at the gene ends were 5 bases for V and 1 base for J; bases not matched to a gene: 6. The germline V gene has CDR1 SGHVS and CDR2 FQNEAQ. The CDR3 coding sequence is TGTGCCAGCAGCACCACAGGGGGTGGGAACACCGGGGAGCTGTTTTTT. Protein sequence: CASSTTGGGNTGELFF.

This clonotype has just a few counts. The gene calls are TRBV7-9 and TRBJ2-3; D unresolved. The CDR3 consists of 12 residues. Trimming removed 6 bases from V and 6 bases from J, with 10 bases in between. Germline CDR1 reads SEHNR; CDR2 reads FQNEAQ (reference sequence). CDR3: CASRSLSDTQYF. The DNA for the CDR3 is TGTGCCAGCAGAAGTCTATCCGATACGCAGTATTTT.

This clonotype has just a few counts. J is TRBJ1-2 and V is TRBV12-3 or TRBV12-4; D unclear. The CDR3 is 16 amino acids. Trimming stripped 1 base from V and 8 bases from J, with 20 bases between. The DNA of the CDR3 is TGTGCCAGCAGTTTAGAAGGGTCTTCCCCAGCTTCGGGCTACACCTTC. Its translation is CASSLEGSSPASGYTF.

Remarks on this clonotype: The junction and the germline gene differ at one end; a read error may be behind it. CDR3 amino acids: CSTSESPSGNTIYF. CDR3 nucleotide sequence: TGCAGTACTAGTGAGAGTCCCTCTGGAAACACCATATATTTT. The chain combines TRBV20-1 with TRBJ1-3, with D hard to call. The CDR3 is 14 residues long. CDR1 is DFQATT and CDR2 is SNEGSKA in the germline V gene (reference sequence).

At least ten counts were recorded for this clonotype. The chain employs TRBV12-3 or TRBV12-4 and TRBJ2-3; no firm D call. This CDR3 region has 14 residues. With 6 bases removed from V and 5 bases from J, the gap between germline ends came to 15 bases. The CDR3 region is CASRAGPHGDTQYF. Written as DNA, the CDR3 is TGTGCCAGCAGGGCCGGGCCCCACGGAGATACGCAGTATTTT.

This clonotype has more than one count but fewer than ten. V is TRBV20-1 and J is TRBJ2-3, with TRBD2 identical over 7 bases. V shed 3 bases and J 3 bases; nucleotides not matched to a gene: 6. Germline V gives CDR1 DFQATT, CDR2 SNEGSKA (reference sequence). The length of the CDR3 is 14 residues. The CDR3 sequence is CSASWDYRTDTQYF. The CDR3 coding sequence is TGCAGTGCTAGCTGGGACTACAGAACAGATACGCAGTATTTT.

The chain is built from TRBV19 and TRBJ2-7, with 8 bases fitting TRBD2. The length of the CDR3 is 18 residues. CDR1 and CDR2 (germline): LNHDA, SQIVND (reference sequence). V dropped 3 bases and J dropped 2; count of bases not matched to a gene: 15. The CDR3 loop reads CASSIQTLAAGGPYEQYF. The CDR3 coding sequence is TGTGCCAGTAGTATTCAGACGTTGGCGGCGGGAGGACCCTACGAGCAGTACTTC.

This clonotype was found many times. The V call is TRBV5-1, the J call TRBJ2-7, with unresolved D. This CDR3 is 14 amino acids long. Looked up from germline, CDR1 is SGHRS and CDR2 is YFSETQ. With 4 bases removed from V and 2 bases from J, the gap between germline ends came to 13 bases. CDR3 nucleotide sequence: TGCGCCAGCAGCCTGGACGGACGGACCTACGAGCAGTACTTC. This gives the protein CASSLDGRTYEQYF.

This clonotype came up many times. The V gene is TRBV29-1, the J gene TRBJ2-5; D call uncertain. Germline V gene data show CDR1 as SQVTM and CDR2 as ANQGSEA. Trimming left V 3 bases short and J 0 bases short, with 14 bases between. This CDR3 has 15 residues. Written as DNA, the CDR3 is TGCAGCGTTGACTCGAAAATGGGCTACCAAGAGACCCAGTACTTC. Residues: CSVDSKMGYQETQYF.

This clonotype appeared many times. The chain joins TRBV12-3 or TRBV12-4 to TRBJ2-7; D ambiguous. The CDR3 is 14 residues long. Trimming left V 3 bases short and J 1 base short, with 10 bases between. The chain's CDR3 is CASSLAQGSYEQYF. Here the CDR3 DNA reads TGTGCCAGCAGTTTGGCACAAGGGTCCTACGAGCAGTACTTC.

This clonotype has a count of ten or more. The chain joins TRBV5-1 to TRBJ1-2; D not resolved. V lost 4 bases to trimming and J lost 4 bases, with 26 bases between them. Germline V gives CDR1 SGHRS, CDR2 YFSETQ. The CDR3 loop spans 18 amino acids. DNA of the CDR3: TGCGCCAGCAGCCCTGGGTGGGCGGACTCGCAAAACGGCTATGGCTACACCTTC. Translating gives CASSPGWADSQNGYGYTF.

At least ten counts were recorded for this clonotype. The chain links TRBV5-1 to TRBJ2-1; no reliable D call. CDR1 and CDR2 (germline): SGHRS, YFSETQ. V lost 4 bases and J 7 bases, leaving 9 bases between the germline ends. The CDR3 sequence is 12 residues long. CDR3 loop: CASSTLFNEQFF. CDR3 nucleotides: TGCGCCAGCAGCACCCTTTTTAATGAGCAGTTCTTC.

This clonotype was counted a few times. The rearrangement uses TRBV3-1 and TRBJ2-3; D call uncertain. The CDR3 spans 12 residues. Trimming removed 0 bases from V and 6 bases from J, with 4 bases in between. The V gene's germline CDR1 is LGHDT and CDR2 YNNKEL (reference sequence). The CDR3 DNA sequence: TGTGCCAGCAGCCAAGATCTTGATACGCAGTATTTT. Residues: CASSQDLDTQYF.

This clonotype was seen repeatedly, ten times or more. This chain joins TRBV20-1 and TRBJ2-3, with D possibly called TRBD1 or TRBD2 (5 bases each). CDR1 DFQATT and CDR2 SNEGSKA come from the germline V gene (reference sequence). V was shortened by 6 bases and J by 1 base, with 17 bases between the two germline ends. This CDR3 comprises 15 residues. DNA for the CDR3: TGCAGTGCCGACCTCTCTCCGGGGCGCACAGATACGCAGTATTTT. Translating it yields CSADLSPGRTDTQYF.

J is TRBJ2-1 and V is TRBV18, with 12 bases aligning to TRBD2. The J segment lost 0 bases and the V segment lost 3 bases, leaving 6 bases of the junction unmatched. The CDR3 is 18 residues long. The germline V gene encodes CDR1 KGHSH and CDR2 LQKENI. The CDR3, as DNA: TGTGCCAGCTCACCGCGGCTAGCGGGAGGGAGCTCCTACAATGAGCAGTTCTTC. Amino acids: CASSPRLAGGSSYNEQFF.